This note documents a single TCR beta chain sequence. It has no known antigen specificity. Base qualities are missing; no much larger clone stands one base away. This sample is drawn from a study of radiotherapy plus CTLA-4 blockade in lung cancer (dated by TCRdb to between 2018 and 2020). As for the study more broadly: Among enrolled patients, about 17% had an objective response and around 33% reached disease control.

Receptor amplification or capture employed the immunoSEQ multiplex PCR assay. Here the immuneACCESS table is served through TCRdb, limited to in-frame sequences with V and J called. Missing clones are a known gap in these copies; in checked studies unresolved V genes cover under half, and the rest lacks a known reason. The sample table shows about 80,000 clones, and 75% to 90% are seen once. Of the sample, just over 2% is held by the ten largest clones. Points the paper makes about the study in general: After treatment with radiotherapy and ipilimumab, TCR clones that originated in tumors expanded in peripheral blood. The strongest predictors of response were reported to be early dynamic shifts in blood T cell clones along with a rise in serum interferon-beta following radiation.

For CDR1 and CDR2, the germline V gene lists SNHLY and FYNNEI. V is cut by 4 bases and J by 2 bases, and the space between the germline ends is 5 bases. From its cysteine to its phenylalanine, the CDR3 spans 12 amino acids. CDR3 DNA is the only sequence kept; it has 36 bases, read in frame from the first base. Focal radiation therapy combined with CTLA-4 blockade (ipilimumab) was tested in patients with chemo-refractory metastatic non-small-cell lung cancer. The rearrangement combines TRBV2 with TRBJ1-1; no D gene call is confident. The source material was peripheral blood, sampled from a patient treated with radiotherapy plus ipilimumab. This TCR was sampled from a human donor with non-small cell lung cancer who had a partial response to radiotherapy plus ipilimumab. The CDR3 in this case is CASSGTNTEAFF. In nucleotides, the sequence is TGTGCCAGCAGTGGGACTAACACTGAAGCTTTCTTT.